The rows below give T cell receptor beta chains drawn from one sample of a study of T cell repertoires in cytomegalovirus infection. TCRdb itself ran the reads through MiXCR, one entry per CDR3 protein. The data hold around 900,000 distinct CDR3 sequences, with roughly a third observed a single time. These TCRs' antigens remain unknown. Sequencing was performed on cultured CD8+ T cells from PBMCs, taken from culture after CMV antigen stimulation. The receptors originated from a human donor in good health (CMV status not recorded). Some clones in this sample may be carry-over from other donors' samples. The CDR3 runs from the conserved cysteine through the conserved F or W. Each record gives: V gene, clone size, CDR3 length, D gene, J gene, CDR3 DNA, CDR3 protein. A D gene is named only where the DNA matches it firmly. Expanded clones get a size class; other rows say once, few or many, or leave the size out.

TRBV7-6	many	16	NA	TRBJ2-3	TGTGCCAGCAGCATTGACAGGGCGGGAGGCACAGATACGCAGTATTTT	CASSIDRAGGTDTQYF
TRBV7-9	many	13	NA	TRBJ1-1	TGTGCCGCCGTAGGCGGGCAGAACACTGAAGCTTTCTTT	CAAVGGQNTEAFF
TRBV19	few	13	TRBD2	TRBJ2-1	TGTGCCACCTCCGGGACTAGCTACAATGAGCAGTTCTTC	CATSGTSYNEQFF
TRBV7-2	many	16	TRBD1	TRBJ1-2	TGTGCCAGCAGCCTAACTCGGACAGGGGAAGTCTATGGCTACACCTTC	CASSLTRTGEVYGYTF
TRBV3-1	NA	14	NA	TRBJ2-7	TGTGCCAGCAGCCCTGAAATCGGGCGGGACGAGCAGTACTTC	CASSPEIGRDEQYF
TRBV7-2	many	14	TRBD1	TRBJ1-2	TGTGCCAGCAGCCAACGGACAGGTCCCTATGGCTACACCTTC	CASSQRTGPYGYTF
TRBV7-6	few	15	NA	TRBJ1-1	TGTGCCAGCAGCCCTGCGCAGGAGGGGAACACTGAAGCTTTCTTT	CASSPAQEGNTEAFF
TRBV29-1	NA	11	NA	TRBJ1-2	TGCAGCGTTGAGACTTACTATGGCTACACCTTC	CSVETYYGYTF
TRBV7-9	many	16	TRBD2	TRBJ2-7	TGTGCCAGCAGCGCCCCCGGACTAGCGGGGGGGGAAGAGCAGTACTTC	CASSAPGLAGGEEQYF
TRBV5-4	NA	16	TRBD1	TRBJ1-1	TGTGCCAGCAGCCCCAGGACAGGAGTGGCGAACACTGAAGCTTTCTTT	CASSPRTGVANTEAFF
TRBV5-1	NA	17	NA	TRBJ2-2	TGCGCCAGCAGCTTGGATTCCTGGGGGCGCCGAGGCGGGGAGCTGTTTTTT	CASSLDSWGRRGGELFF
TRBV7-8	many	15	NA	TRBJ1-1	TGTGCCAGCAGCTTAGTGCTCAGGGGTGGGACTGAAGCTTTCTTT	CASSLVLRGGTEAFF
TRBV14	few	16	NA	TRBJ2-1	TGTGCCAGCAGCCAAGAAGGAACTCGGGCCTACAATGAGCAGTTCTTC	CASSQEGTRAYNEQFF
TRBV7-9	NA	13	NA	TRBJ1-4	TGTGCCAGCAGAAAGGACGGTGCGGAAAAACTGTTTTTT	CASRKDGAEKLFF
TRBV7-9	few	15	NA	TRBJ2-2	TGTGCCAGCAGCTTGTCGCACCAGTTCCCCGGGGAGCTGTTTTTT	CASSLSHQFPGELFF
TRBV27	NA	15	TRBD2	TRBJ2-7	TGTGCCAGCAGTTTAAGAGCGGGGGGGTCCTACGAGCAGTACTTC	CASSLRAGGSYEQYF
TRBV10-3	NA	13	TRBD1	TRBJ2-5	TGTGCCATCAGTGAGAAACAGGGGGAGACCCAGTACTTC	CAISEKQGETQYF
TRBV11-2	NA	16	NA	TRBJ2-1	TGTGCCAGCAGCTTAGATTACAGCTTGGTATACAATGAGCAGTTCTTC	CASSLDYSLVYNEQFF
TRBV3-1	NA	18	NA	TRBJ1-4	TGTGCCAGCAGCCAAGATCCGCCTCTCCGGGACAAGGATCAAAAACTGTTTTTT	CASSQDPPLRDKDQKLFF
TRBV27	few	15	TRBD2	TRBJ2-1	TGTGCCAGCAGTTTTAGCGGGGGTTTATACAATGAGCAGTTCTTC	CASSFSGGLYNEQFF
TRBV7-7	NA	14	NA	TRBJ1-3	TGTGCTAGCAACCTAGACAGCTCTGGAAACACCATATATTTT	CASNLDSSGNTIYF
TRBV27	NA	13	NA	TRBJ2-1	TGTGCCAGCAGTTCGGGACGGGACAATGAGCAGTTCTTC	CASSSGRDNEQFF
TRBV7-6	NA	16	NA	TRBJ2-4	TGTGCCAGCAGCTCCGGGGCGGCAGGGCGTAAAAACATTCAGTACTTC	CASSSGAAGRKNIQYF
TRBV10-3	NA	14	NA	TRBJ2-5	TGTGCCATCAGGGACGGCGACCATGGAGAGACCCAGTACTTC	CAIRDGDHGETQYF
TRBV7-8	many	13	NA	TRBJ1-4	TGTGCCAGCAGCGATACAGGGCTAGAAAAACTGTTTTTT	CASSDTGLEKLFF
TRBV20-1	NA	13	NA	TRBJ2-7	TGCAGTGCTAGCAACGGGGACTCGTACGAGCAGTACTTC	CSASNGDSYEQYF
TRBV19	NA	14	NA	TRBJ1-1	TGTGCCAGTAGTATCGGACGGTTGAACACTGAAGCTTTCTTT	CASSIGRLNTEAFF
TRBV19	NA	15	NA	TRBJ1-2	TGTGCCAGTATCGGGACTCTAGGGGGTAACTATGGCTACACCTTC	CASIGTLGGNYGYTF
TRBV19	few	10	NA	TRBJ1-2	TGTGCCAGTAATCAAGGTGGCTACACCTTC	CASNQGGYTF
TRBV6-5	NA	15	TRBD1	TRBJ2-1	TGTGCCAGCAGTTACTTCGGGACAGGGGATAATGAGCAGTTCTTC	CASSYFGTGDNEQFF
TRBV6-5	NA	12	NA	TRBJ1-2	TGTGCCAGCGTCGACGGAAACTATGGCTACACCTTC	CASVDGNYGYTF
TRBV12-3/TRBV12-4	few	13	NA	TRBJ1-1	TGTGCCAGCAGTTTAGTTTATAACACTGAAGCTTTCTTT	CASSLVYNTEAFF
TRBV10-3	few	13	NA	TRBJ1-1	TGTGCCATCAGTGATATTGGGGGCACTGAAGCTTTCTTT	CAISDIGGTEAFF
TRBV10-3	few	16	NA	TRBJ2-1	TGTGCCATCAGTGAGAGTGAAGTAGGGCCCGAGGACGAGCAGTTCTTC	CAISESEVGPEDEQFF
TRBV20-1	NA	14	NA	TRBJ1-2	TGCAGTGCTAGCCAGGGGTGGGGGAACTATGGCTACACCTTC	CSASQGWGNYGYTF
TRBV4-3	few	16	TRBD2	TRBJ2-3	TGCGCCAGCAGCCAAGATCCGAGCGGGGGCCTTGATACGCAGTATTTT	CASSQDPSGGLDTQYF
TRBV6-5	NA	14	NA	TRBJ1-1	TGTGCCAGCAGTTACCGACGGAGGGGAACTGAAGCTTTCTTT	CASSYRRRGTEAFF
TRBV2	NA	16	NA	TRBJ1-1	TGTGCCAGCAGTCTAGATCTACAGGGTAAGGAGACTGAAGCTTTCTTT	CASSLDLQGKETEAFF
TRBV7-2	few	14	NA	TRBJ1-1	TGTGCCAGCAGCCCGCTCCCCTGGGCCACTGAAGCTTTCTTT	CASSPLPWATEAFF
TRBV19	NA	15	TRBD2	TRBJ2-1	TGTGCCAGTAGCCCGGGGGGGCCCCCCTACAATGAGCAGTTCTTC	CASSPGGPPYNEQFF
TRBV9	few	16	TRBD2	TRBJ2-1	TGTGCCAGCAGCGTATTCGGGACTAGCGGGGGGGCGGAGCAGTTCTTC	CASSVFGTSGGAEQFF
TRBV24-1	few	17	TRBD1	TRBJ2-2	TGTGCCACCAGTGATTTGCCCAGGGGGACGAACACCGGGGAGCTGTTTTTT	CATSDLPRGTNTGELFF
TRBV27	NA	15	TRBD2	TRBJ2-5	TGTGCCAGCAGGGCGGCGGCTAGCGGGGGGGGGACCCAGTACTTC	CASRAAASGGGTQYF
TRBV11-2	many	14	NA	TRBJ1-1	TGTGCCAGCAGCTTAGGACCAGCAAACACTGAAGCTTTCTTT	CASSLGPANTEAFF
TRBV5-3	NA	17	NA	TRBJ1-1	TGTGCCAGCAGCTTGGCCGGTATGGGAGGGCCGAACACTGAAGCTTTCTTT	CASSLAGMGGPNTEAFF
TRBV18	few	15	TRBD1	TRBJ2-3	TGTGCCAGCTCACCCGGGACAGGGTACACAGATACGCAGTATTTT	CASSPGTGYTDTQYF
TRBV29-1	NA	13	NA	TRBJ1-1	TGCAGCGTTGAGGGCGGGAGGGACACTGAAGCTTTCTTT	CSVEGGRDTEAFF
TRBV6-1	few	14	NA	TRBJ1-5	TGTGCCAGCAGTGAAATTGGGGGGATGCAGCCCCAGCATTTT	CASSEIGGMQPQHF